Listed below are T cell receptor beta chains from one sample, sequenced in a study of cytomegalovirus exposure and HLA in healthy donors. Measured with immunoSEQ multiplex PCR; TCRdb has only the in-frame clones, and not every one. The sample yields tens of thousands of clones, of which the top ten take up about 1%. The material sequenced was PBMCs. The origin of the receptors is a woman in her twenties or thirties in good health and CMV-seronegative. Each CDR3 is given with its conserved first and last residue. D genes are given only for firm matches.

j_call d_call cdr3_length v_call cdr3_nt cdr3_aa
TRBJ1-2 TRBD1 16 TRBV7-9 TGTGCCAGCAGCTTTATCTCCGGGACAGGGCTCGATGGCTACACCTTC CASSFISGTGLDGYTF
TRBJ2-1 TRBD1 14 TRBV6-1 TGTGCCAGCAGTATGATCGGGACAGGAAATGAGCAGTTCTTC CASSMIGTGNEQFF
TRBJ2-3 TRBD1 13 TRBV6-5 TGTGCCAGCAGAGGGACAGGGACAGATACGCAGTATTTT CASRGTGTDTQYF
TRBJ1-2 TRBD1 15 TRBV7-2 TGTGCCAGCAGCTTAGGGGACAGTACTAACTATGGCTACACCTTC CASSLGDSTNYGYTF
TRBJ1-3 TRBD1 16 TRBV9 TGTGCCAGCAGCTTCGGACAGGGAGGGTCTGGAAACACCATATATTTT CASSFGQGGSGNTIYF
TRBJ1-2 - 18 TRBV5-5 TGTGCCAGCAGCTTGACCTTTTGGGGGATGGCTAGGGAGGTCGGCTACACCTTC CASSLTFWGMAREVGYTF
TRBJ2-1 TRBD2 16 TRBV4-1 TGCGCCAGCAGCCAAGACCGACTAGCGGGAAACGATGAGCAGTTCTTC CASSQDRLAGNDEQFF
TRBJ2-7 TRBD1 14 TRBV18 TGTGCCAGCTCACCCACGACAGGGATCGACGAGCAGTACTTC CASSPTTGIDEQYF
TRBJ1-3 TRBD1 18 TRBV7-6 TGTGCCAGCAGCTTGAACCCCTTAGACAGGGTCTCTGGAAACACCATATATTTT CASSLNPLDRVSGNTIYF
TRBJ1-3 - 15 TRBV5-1 TGCGCCAGCAGCCCTGGCGGCAGCTCTGGAAACACCATATATTTT CASSPGGSSGNTIYF
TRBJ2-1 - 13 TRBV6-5 TGTGCCAGCACCATACACAGCGGCGGGGAGCAGTTCTTC CASTIHSGGEQFF
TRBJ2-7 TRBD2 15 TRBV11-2 TGTGCCAGCAGCTCACTTACTAGCGGGAGGGGCGAGCAGTACTTC CASSSLTSGRGEQYF
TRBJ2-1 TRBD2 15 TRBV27 TGTGCCAGCAGTTTAGGGGGGGTAGGCTACAATGAGCAGTTCTTC CASSLGGVGYNEQFF
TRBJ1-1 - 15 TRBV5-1 TGCGCCAGCAGCTTGGAAGACAGATGGAACACTGAAGCTTTCTTT CASSLEDRWNTEAFF
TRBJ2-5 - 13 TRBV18 TGTGCCAGCTCACCGGGACTTCAAGAGACCCAGTACTTC CASSPGLQETQYF
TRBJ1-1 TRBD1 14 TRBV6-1 TGTGCCAGCAGACTAGGGACAGGGAGAACTGAAGCTTTCTTT CASRLGTGRTEAFF
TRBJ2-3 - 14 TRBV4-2 TGTGCCAGCAGCTTGGGACTCCGCGGAGATACGCAGTATTTT CASSLGLRGDTQYF
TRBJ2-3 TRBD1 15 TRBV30 TGTGCCTGGAGCCCCGGACAGGGGAGGGCAGATACGCAGTATTTT CAWSPGQGRADTQYF
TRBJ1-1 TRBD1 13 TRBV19 TGTGCCAGTAGTGCGACAGGGGAGTCCGAAGCTTTCTTT CASSATGESEAFF
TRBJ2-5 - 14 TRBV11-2 TGTGCCAGCAGCTTAGTCTCCGGGAAAGAGACCCAGTACTTC CASSLVSGKETQYF
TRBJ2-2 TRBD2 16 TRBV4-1 TGCGCCAGCAGCCCTTTACCTAGCGGGCACACCGGGGAGCTGTTTTTT CASSPLPSGHTGELFF
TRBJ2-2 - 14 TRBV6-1 TGTGCCAGCAGTGAAGCGCGGGGTACCGGGGAGCTGTTTTTT CASSEARGTGELFF
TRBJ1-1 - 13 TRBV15 TGTGCCACCAGCGGAAGGGGGAACACTGAAGCTTTCTTT CATSGRGNTEAFF
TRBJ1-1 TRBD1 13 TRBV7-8 TGTGCCAGCAGCTTAAACAGGGGAGCCGAAGCTTTCTTT CASSLNRGAEAFF
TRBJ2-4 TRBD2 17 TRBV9 TGTGCCAGCAGCCCAGGGGGACTAGCGGGAGCGGTGGACATTCAGTACTTC CASSPGGLAGAVDIQYF
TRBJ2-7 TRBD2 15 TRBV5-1 TGCGCCAGCAGCTTCGGACTAGCGATCTCCTACGAGCAGTACTTC CASSFGLAISYEQYF
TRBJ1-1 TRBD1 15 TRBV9 TGTGCCAGCAGCGTAGTGGAGGGGGCAAGGACTGAAGCTTTCTTT CASSVVEGARTEAFF
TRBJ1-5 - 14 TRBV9 TGTGCCAGCAGCAAGGAGAGTAGCAATCAGCCCCAGCATTTT CASSKESSNQPQHF
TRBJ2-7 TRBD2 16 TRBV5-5 TGTGCCAGCAGCTTCCACCGCGCGGGAGCGGGCTACGAGCAGTACTTC CASSFHRAGAGYEQYF
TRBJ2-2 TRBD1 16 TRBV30 TGTGCCTGGAGGAAACAGGGGGTCGGCCACACCGGGGAGCTGTTTTTT CAWRKQGVGHTGELFF
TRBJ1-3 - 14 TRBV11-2 TGTGCCAGCAGCTTAGATCTTGAGGGAAACACCATATATTTT CASSLDLEGNTIYF
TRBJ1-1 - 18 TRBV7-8 TGTGCCAGCAGCTTAGCGCCAGGGGAGGGAGAGATCAACACTGAAGCTTTCTTT CASSLAPGEGEINTEAFF
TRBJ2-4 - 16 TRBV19 TGTGCCAGTAGTATCCGGGATGGAGTAGCCAAAAACATTCAGTACTTC CASSIRDGVAKNIQYF
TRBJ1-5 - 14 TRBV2 TGTGCCAGCAGTGAAGCGGGGGGGTATCAGCCCCAGCATTTT CASSEAGGYQPQHF
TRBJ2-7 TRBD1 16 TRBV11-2 TGTGCCAGCAGCCCGCAGGACAGGGGGGCCGCCTACGAGCAGTACTTC CASSPQDRGAAYEQYF
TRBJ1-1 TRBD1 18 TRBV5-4 TGTGCCAGCAGCTTGGCCACAGGGGGTGCGGTAAGGAACACTGAAGCTTTCTTT CASSLATGGAVRNTEAFF
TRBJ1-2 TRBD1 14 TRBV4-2 TGTGCCAGCAGCCAAGAGGACAGGGGGCACGGCTACACCTTC CASSQEDRGHGYTF
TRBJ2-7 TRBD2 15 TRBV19 TGTGCCAGTAGTACCGCTAGCGGGGGGGGCTACGAGCAGTACTTC CASSTASGGGYEQYF
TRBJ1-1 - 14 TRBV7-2 TGTGCCAGCAGCTTAGCCAGGGGGAACACTGAAGCTTTCTTT CASSLARGNTEAFF
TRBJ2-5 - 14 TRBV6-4 TGTGCCAGCAGCGGCAGGATCTTGGAAGAGACCCAGTACTTC CASSGRILEETQYF
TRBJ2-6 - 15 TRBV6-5 TGTGCCAGCAGTACGGGGGACTCTGGGGCCAACGTCCTGACTTTC CASSTGDSGANVLTF
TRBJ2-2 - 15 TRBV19 TGTGCCAGTAGTATGGAAGGACAGAACACCGGGGAGCTGTTTTTT CASSMEGQNTGELFF
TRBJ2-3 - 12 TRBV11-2 TGTGCCAGCAGCTTAAACAGGGATACGCAGTATTTT CASSLNRDTQYF
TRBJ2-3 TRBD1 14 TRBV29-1 TGCAGCGTTAGGGGACAGGTTAGCACAGATACGCAGTATTTT CSVRGQVSTDTQYF
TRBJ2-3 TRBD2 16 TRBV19 TGTGCCAGTAGTATATATAGCGGGGGGACCACAGATACGCAGTATTTT CASSIYSGGTTDTQYF
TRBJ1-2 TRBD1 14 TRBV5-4 TGTGCCAGCAGCACCCTACAGGGGACGTATGGCTACACCTTC CASSTLQGTYGYTF
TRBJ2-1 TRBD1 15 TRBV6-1 TGTGCCAGCAGTCCCCGGACAGGGGTTAACAATGAGCAGTTCTTC CASSPRTGVNNEQFF
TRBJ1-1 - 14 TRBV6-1 TGTGCCAGCAGTCCCAGGGGATTTTACACTGAAGCTTTCTTT CASSPRGFYTEAFF
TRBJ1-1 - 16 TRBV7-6 TGTGCCAGCAGCTTAGCGTCAGGGTTAGGGAACACTGAAGCTTTCTTT CASSLASGLGNTEAFF
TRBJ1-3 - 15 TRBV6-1 TGTGCCAGCAGCCGGGACACGAGCTCTGGAAACACCATATATTTT CASSRDTSSGNTIYF
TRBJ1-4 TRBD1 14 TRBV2 TGTGCCAGCAGTGACGGGACAGGGGTGGCAAAACTGTTTTTT CASSDGTGVAKLFF
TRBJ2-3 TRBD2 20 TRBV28 TGTGCCAGCAGCCTTTCGATTTCAAAAACTAGCGGGAGTATAGCAGATACGCAGTATTTT CASSLSISKTSGSIADTQYF
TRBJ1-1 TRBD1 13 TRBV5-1 TGCGCCAGCAGCTTGACAGGGGCAGATGAAGCTTTCTTT CASSLTGADEAFF